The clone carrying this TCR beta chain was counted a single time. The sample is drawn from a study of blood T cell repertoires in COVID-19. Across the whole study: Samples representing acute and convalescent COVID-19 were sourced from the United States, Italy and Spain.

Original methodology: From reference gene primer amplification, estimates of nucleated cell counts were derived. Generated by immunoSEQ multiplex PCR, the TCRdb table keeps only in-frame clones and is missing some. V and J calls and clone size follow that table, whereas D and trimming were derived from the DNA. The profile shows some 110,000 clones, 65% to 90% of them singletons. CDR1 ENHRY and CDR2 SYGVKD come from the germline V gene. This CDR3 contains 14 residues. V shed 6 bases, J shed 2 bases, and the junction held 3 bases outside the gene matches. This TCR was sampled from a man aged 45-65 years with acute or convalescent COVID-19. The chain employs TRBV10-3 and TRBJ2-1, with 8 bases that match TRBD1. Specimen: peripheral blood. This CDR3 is CAIRRQGPYNEQFF. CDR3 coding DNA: TGTGCCATCAGGCGACAGGGGCCCTACAATGAGCAGTTCTTC.